This T cell receptor (beta chain) was profiled in a study of technical replicates of blood from a handful of donors. The CDR3 is 17 amino acids. The V gene lost 6 bases and the J gene lost 3 bases, with 22 bases spanning the gap. CDR1 and CDR2 from the germline V gene are ENHRY and SYGVKD. Sequencing used immunoSEQ multiplex PCR; TCRdb keeps in-frame clones, though not all of them. This table has some 84,000 clones, 90% to 95% appearing once. The source of this sequence is a human donor in good health. This rearrangement joins TRBV10-3 to TRBJ2-3; TRBD1 might be the D (6 bases). Sequenced sample: T cells isolated from PBMCs. CDR3 amino acids: CAIRSGTRPNPTDTQYF. Here the CDR3 DNA reads TGTGCCATCAGATCCGGGACACGGCCAAATCCGACAGATACGCAGTATTTT.